This entry concerns a single TCR beta chain. Its antigen is currently unknown. Researchers ran the assay at a deep level. The data were produced by immunoSEQ multiplex PCR, yet TCRdb's version contains in-frame clones alone and is incomplete. Here the sample spans about 2.2 million clones, around 93% being singletons. Selected positively for CCR7 and CD45RO-negative, naive CD8 cells excluded terminally differentiated effector memory CD45RA+ cells. This sample is part of a study of shared clonotypes between healthy human individuals. Study-level information: Three CD4 naive, three CD4 memory, two CD8 naive and one CD8 memory plate were used per donor. Study conclusions and caveats: Between a handful of donors, naive CD4 clonotypes were shared at a level of around 4.8%.

V was clipped by 5 bases and J by 6 bases, with 9 bases between them. Germline V lookup: CDR1 MDHEN, CDR2 SYDVKM. This CDR3 spans 12 amino acids. This TCR was recovered from a man between 18 and 35 years old in good health. Some clones in this sample may be carry-over from other donors' samples. This sequence joins TRBV28 and TRBJ2-3; the D is unclear. Sequencing was carried out using naive CD8+ T cells from PBMCs. The CDR3 loop is CASSRIEDTQYF. In DNA, the CDR3 is TGTGCCAGCAGTCGGATTGAGGATACGCAGTATTTT.